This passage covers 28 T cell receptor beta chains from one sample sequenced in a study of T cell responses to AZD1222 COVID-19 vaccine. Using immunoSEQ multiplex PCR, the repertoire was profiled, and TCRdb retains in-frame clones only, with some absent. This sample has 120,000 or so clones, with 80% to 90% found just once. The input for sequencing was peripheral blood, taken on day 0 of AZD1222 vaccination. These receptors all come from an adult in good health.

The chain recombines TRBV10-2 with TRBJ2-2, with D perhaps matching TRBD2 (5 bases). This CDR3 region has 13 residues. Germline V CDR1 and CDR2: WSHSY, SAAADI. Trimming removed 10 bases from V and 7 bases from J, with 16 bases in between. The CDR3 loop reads CAIGWEKNGELFF. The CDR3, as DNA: TGCGCCATCGGGTGGGAGAAGAACGGGGAGCTGTTTTTT.

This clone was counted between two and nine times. CDR3 loop: CASSLWVLAGGPGELFF. CDR3 nucleotide sequence: TGTGCCAGCAGTTTATGGGTTCTAGCGGGGGGGCCCGGGGAGCTGTTTTTT. V and J are TRBV28 and TRBJ2-2; 12 nucleotides align to TRBD2. With 0 bases clipped from V and 6 bases from J, the junction kept 5 bases outside the gene matches. Germline V CDR1 and CDR2: MDHEN, SYDVKM. The CDR3 totals 17 residues.

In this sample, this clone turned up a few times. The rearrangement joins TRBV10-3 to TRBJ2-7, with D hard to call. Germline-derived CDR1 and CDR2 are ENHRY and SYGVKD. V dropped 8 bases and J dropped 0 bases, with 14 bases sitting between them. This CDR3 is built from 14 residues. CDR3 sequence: CAISLGSDSYEQYF. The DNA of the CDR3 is TGTGCCATCTCCCTAGGGTCGGACTCCTACGAGCAGTACTTC.

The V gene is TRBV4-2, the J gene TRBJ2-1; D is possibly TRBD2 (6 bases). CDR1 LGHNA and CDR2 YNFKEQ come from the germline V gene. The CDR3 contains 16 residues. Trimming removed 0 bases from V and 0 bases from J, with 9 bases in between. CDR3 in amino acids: CASSQDGGFSYNEQFF. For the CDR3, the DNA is TGTGCCAGCAGCCAAGATGGGGGGTTCTCCTACAATGAGCAGTTCTTC.

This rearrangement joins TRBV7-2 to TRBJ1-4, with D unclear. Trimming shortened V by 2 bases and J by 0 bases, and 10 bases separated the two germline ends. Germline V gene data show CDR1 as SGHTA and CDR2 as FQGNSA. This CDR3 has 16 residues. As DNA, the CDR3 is TGTGCCAGCAGCTTACCGACCCTTGCAACTAATGAAAAACTGTTTTTT. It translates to CASSLPTLATNEKLFF.

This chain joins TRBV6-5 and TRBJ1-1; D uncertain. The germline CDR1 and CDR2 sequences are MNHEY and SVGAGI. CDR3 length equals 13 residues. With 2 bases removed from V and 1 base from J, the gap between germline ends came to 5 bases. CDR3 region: CASSYGSNTEAFF. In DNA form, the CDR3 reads TGTGCCAGCAGTTACGGTTCGAACACTGAAGCTTTCTTT.

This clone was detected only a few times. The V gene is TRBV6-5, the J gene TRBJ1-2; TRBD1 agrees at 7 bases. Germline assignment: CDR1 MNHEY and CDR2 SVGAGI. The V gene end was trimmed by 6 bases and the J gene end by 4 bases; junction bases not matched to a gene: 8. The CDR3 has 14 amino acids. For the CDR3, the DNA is TGTGCCAGCAGGAGAAGGGGGCTAAGCTATGGCTACACCTTC. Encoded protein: CASRRRGLSYGYTF.

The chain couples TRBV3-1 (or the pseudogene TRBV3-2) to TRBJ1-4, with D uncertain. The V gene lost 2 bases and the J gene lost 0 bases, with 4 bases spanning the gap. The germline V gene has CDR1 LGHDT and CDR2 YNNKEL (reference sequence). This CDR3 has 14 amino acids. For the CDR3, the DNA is TGTGCCAGCAGCCAACTTGCAACTAATGAAAAACTGTTTTTT. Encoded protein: CASSQLATNEKLFF.

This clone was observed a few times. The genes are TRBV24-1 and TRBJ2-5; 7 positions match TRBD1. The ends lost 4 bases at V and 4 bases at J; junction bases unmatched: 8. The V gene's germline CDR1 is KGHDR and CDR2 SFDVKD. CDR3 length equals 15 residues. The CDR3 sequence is CATSDRGQVSETQYF. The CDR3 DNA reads TGTGCCACCAGTGACCGAGGACAGGTCTCAGAGACCCAGTACTTC.

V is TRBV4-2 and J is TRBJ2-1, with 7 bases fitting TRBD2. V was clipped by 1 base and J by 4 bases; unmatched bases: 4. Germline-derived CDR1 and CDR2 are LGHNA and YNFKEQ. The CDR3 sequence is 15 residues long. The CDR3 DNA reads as TGTGCCAGCAGCCAAGTTAGCGGGCCATACAATGAGCAGTTCTTC. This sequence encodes CASSQVSGPYNEQFF.

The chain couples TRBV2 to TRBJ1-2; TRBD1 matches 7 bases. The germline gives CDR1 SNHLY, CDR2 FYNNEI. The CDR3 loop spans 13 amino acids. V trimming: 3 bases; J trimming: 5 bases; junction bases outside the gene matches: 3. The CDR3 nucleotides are TGTGCCAGCAGTGATTACAGGGGTTATGGCTACACCTTC. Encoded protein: CASSDYRGYGYTF.

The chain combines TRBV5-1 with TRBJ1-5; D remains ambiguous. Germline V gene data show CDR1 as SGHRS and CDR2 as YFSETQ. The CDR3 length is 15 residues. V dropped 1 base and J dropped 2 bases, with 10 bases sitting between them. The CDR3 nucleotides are TGCGCCAGCAGCTTGACAACTGGGGGCAATCAGCCCCAGCATTTT. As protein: CASSLTTGGNQPQHF. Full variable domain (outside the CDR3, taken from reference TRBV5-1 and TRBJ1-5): KAGVTQTPRYLIKTRGQQVTLSCSPISGHRSVSWYQQTPGQGLQFLFEYFSETQRNKGNFPGRFSGRQFSNSRSEMNVSTLELGDSALYLCASSLTTGGNQPQHFGDGTRLSIL.

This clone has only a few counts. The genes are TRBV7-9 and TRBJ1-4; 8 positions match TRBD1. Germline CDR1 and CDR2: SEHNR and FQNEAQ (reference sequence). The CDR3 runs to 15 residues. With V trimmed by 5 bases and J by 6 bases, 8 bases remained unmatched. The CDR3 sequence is CASSPRQGRDEKLFF. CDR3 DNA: TGTGCCAGCAGCCCGAGACAGGGGCGGGATGAAAAACTGTTTTTT. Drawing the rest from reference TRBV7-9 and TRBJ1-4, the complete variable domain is DTGVSQNPRHKITKRGQNVTFRCDPISEHNRLYWYRQTLGQGPEFLTYFQNEAQLEKSRLLSDRFSAERPKGSFSTLEIQRTEQGDSAMYLCASSPRQGRDEKLFFGSGTQLSVL.

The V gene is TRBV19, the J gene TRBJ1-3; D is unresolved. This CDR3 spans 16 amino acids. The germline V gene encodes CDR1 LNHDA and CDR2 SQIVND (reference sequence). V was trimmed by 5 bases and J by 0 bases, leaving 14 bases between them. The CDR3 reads CASSLRLRSSGNTIYF. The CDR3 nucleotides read TGTGCCAGTAGTTTGCGCCTTAGGAGCTCTGGAAACACCATATATTTT.

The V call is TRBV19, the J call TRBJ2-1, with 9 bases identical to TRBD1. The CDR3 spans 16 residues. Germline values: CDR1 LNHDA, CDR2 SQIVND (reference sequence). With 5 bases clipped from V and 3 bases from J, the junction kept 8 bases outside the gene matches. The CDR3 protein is CASSPGTGMFYNEQFF. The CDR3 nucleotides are TGTGCCAGTAGTCCAGGGACAGGGATGTTCTACAATGAGCAGTTCTTC.

The CDR3 DNA reads TGTGCCAGCAGCTGGGTTAATGTAGGCGCTAGGGGTGGCTACACCTTC. It encodes CASSWVNVGARGGYTF. This chain joins TRBV7-9 and TRBJ1-2; a weak D match, TRBD1 (5 bases). Germline-derived CDR1 and CDR2 are SEHNR and FQNEAQ (reference sequence). V was pared by 4 bases and J by 7 bases, with 22 bases between. This CDR3 spans 16 amino acids. Using reference TRBV7-9 and TRBJ1-2 for the parts outside the CDR3, the full variable domain is DTGVSQNPRHKITKRGQNVTFRCDPISEHNRLYWYRQTLGQGPEFLTYFQNEAQLEKSRLLSDRFSAERPKGSFSTLEIQRTEQGDSAMYLCASSWVNVGARGGYTFGSGTRLTVV.

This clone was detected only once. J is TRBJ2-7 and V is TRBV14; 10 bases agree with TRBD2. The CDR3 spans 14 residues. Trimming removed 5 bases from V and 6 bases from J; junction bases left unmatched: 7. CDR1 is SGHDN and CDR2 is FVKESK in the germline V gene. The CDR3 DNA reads TGTGCCAGCAGCGCTCTAGCGGGAGTGGGCGAGCAGTACTTC. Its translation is CASSALAGVGEQYF. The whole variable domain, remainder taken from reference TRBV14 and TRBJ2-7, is EAGVTQFPSHSVIEKGQTVTLRCDPISGHDNLYWYRRVMGKEIKFLLHFVKESKQDESGMPNNRFLAERTGGTYSTLKVQPAELEDSGVYFCASSALAGVGEQYFGPGTRLTVT.

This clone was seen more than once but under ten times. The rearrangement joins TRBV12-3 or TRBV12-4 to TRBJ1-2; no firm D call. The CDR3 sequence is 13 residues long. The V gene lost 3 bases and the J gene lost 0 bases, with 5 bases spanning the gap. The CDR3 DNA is TGTGCCAGCAGTTTGGACGCTAACTATGGCTACACCTTC. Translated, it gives CASSLDANYGYTF.

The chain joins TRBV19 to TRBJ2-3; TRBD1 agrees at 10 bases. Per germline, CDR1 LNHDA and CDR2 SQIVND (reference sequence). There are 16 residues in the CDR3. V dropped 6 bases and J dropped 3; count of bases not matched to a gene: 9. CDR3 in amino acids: CASSLTGQGETDTQYF. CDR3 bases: TGTGCCAGTAGCCTAACCGGACAGGGGGAAACAGATACGCAGTATTTT. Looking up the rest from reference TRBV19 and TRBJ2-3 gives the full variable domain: DGGITQSPKYLFRKEGQNVTLSCEQNLNHDAMYWYRQDPGQGLRLIYYSQIVNDFQKGDIAEGYSVSREKKESFPLTVTSAQKNPTAFYLCASSLTGQGETDTQYFGPGTRLTVL.

CDR3 in amino acids: CAISESTATGQPQHF. The DNA for the CDR3 is TGTGCCATCAGTGAGTCTACAGCCACGGGGCAGCCCCAGCATTTT. V gene TRBV10-3 combines with J gene TRBJ1-5; D not resolved. CDR3 size: 15 residues. Germline loops: CDR1 ENHRY, CDR2 SYGVKD. Trimming cost V 0 bases and J 7 bases, with 13 bases left between them.

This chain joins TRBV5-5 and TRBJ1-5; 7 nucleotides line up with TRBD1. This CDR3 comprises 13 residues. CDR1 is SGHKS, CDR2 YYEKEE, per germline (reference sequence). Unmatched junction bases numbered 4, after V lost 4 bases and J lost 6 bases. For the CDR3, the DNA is TGTGCCAGCAGCCCAGGGGGGGGTCAGCCCCAGCATTTT. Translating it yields CASSPGGGQPQHF.

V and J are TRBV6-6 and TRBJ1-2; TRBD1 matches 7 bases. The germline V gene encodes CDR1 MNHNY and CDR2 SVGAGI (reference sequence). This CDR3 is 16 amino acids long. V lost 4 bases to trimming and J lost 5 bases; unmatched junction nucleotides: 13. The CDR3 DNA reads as TGTGCCAGCAGTTTGGCCCCGGGACAGCTACTGTATGGCTACACCTTC. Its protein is CASSLAPGQLLYGYTF.

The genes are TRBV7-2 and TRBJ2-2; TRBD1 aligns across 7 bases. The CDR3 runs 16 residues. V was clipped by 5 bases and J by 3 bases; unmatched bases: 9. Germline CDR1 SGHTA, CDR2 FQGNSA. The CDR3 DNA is TGTGCCAGCAGCACATACAGGGGAGTCGACACCGGGGAGCTGTTTTTT. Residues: CASSTYRGVDTGELFF.

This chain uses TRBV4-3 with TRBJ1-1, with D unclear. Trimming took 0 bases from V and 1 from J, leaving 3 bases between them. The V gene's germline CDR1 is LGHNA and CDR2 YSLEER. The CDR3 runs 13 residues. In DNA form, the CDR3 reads TGCGCCAGCAGCCAAGAGAGGAACACTGAAGCTTTCTTT. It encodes CASSQERNTEAFF.

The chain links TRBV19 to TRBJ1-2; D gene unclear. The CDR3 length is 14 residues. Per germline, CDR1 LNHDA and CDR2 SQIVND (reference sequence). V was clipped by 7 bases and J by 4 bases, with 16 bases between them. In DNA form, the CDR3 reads TGTGCCAGTACGGCCAGATCGTTTCCCTATGGCTACACCTTC. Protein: CASTARSFPYGYTF.

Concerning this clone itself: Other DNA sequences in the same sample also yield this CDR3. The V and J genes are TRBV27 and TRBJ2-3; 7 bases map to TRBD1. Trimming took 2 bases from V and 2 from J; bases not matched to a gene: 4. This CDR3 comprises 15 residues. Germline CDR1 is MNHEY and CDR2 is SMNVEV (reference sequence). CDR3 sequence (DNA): TGTGCCAGCAGTTTAGCAGGGGGAATCACAGATACGCAGTATTTT. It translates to CASSLAGGITDTQYF.

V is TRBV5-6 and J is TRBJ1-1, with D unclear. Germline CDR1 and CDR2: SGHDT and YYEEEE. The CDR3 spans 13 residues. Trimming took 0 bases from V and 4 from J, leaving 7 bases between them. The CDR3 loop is CASSLAGVTEAFF. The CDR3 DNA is TGTGCCAGCAGCTTGGCGGGAGTCACTGAAGCTTTCTTT.

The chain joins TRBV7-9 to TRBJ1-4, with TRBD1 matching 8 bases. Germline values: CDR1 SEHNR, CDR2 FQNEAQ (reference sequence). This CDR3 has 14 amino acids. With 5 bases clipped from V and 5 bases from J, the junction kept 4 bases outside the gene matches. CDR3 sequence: CASSRDRQNEKLFF. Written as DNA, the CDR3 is TGTGCCAGCAGCCGGGACAGGCAGAATGAAAAACTGTTTTTT.